These 5 T cell receptor beta chains originate from one sample sequenced in a study of radiation and T cells in renal cell carcinoma. Time point specified: blood 4 weeks post-SBRT, at nephrectomy. Regarding treatment: 15 Gy SBRT to primary tumor, nephrectomy 4 weeks later. The data were produced by immunoSEQ multiplex PCR, yet TCRdb's version contains in-frame clones alone and is incomplete. The table lists some 100,000 clones, roughly 82% of them singletons. The sequencing used blood, collected from a patient whose treatment included radiotherapy and nephrectomy. The receptors were sampled from a man aged 55-75 years with renal cell carcinoma.

This sequence joins TRBV4-1 and TRBJ2-7, with 8 bases fitting TRBD2. The germline V gene has CDR1 MGHRA and CDR2 YSYEKL. V gave up 3 bases and J gave up 3 bases; unmatched junction bases: 7. The CDR3 is 15 residues long. For the CDR3, the DNA is TGCGCCAGCAGCCACGCCGCGGGAGGTGGCTACGAGCAGTACTTC. This sequence encodes CASSHAAGGGYEQYF.

This chain connects TRBV6-5 to TRBJ2-1; 12 nucleotides agree with TRBD2. After removal of 2 bases from V and 8 bases from J, the junction contained 7 bases not matched to a gene. The CDR3 totals 16 residues. Germline assignment: CDR1 MNHEY and CDR2 SVGAGI. The DNA of the CDR3 is TGTGCCAGCAGTTACCAGACTAGCGGGAGTTTTTATGAGCAGTTCTTC. Its translation is CASSYQTSGSFYEQFF.

In its sample, this clone was seen once. The chain has TRBV9 and TRBJ1-1, with 8 bases aligning to TRBD1. Trimming removed 0 bases from V and 5 bases from J; junction bases left unmatched: 9. The CDR3 is made up of 16 amino acids. The germline gives CDR1 SGDLS, CDR2 YYNGEE. CDR3 protein: CASSVVTHDRGTEAFF. The CDR3 bases are TGTGCCAGCAGCGTAGTTACCCATGACAGGGGAACTGAAGCTTTCTTT.

The J gene is TRBJ1-1, the V gene TRBV10-3, with D hard to call. V lost 4 bases and J lost 1, with 7 bases in between. CDR3 length: 13 residues. Germline V CDR1 and CDR2: ENHRY, SYGVKD. The CDR3 here is CAISGRANTEAFF. The CDR3 bases are TGTGCCATCAGTGGGCGGGCGAACACTGAAGCTTTCTTT.

V usage is TRBV6-1 and J usage is TRBJ2-7, with 7 nucleotides matching TRBD2. Trimming removed 6 bases from V and 0 bases from J; junction bases left unmatched: 5. This CDR3 comprises 14 residues. Germline CDR1 and CDR2: MNHNS and SASEGT. The CDR3 loop reads CASRGRAFSYEQYF. The CDR3 coding sequence is TGTGCCAGCAGGGGGAGGGCCTTCTCCTACGAGCAGTACTTC.